These 9 T cell receptor beta chains were all obtained from the same sample, sequenced in a study of blood T cell repertoires in COVID-19. Measured with immunoSEQ multiplex PCR; TCRdb has only the in-frame clones, and not every one. The table has 470,000 or so clones, 70% to 90% seen once; the top ten hold around 1.8%. Sequencing used PBMCs or T cells enriched from blood (not recorded which). These receptors came from a woman between 18 and 30 years old with acute COVID-19.

This clone was recorded once. The chain uses TRBV19 and TRBJ1-5; D gene uncertain. The germline V and J ends were trimmed by 0 bases and 4 bases, with 10 bases remaining between them. This CDR3 is 15 amino acids long. CDR1 is LNHDA, CDR2 SQIVND, per germline (reference sequence). DNA for the CDR3: TGTGCCAGTAGTATAGATGGCAGCGATAATCAGCCCCAGCATTTT. Residues: CASSIDGSDNQPQHF.

This sequence joins TRBV6-5 and TRBJ2-7; the match to TRBD1 covers 9 bases. The V segment lost 7 bases and the J segment 0 bases; nucleotides outside the gene matches: 7. Germline CDR1 and CDR2: MNHEY and SVGAGI. This CDR3 is built from 15 residues. CDR3: CASKAGQGRSYEQYF. The CDR3 coding sequence is TGTGCCAGCAAGGCCGGACAGGGGCGCTCCTACGAGCAGTACTTC.

This chain connects TRBV5-1 to TRBJ2-3, with a weak D call TRBD2 (5 bases). Per the germline V gene, CDR1 is SGHRS and CDR2 is YFSETQ. Trimming left V 6 bases short and J 3 bases short, with 11 bases between. This CDR3 has 13 amino acids. The CDR3, as DNA: TGCGCCAGCACCGAGGGCGGTACAGATACGCAGTATTTT. Its translation is CASTEGGTDTQYF. Complete variable domain (other parts from reference TRBV5-1 and TRBJ2-3): KAGVTQTPRYLIKTRGQQVTLSCSPISGHRSVSWYQQTPGQGLQFLFEYFSETQRNKGNFPGRFSGRQFSNSRSEMNVSTLELGDSALYLCASTEGGTDTQYFGPGTRLTVL.

The chain couples TRBV30 to TRBJ2-2; possible D gene TRBD2, 5 bases. The V end lost 3 bases, the J end lost 8 bases, and 10 bases lay between the germline ends. Germline V gene sequence: CDR1 GTSNPN, CDR2 SVGIG (reference sequence). CDR3 length equals 12 residues. As DNA, the CDR3 is TGTGCCTGGAGACCCACGGGAGGGGAGCTGTTTTTT. It specifies CAWRPTGGELFF.

The V and J genes are TRBV4-2 and TRBJ2-1, with TRBD2 matching over 7 bases. This CDR3 region has 20 residues. V was pared by 0 bases and J by 4 bases, with 18 bases of the junction left unmatched. Germline V gene sequence: CDR1 LGHNA, CDR2 YNFKEQ. As DNA, the CDR3 is TGTGCCAGCAGCCAAGAAAAGCCCCCACCTCCTAGCGGACGATACAATGAGCAGTTCTTC. Translating it yields CASSQEKPPPPSGRYNEQFF.

The chain is built from TRBV10-1 and TRBJ1-1; D not certain. The length of the CDR3 is 13 residues. The germline V gene encodes CDR1 WNHNN and CDR2 SYGVQD (reference sequence). V gave up 8 bases and J gave up 0 bases, with 10 bases separating them. The CDR3 sequence: CASESIMNTEAFF. As DNA, the CDR3 is TGCGCCAGCGAGAGTATCATGAACACTGAAGCTTTCTTT.

This rearrangement joins TRBV4-1 to TRBJ1-5, with D possibly TRBD1 on 5 matching bases. Germline V gives CDR1 MGHRA, CDR2 YSYEKL. The V end was cut by 1 base, the J end by 4 bases, with 14 bases between. The CDR3 runs to 16 residues. CDR3 coding DNA: TGCGCCAGCAGCCAAGGGCGGAGGGGCACAAATCAGCCCCAGCATTTT. It specifies CASSQGRRGTNQPQHF.

The sample holds one count of this clone. The chain employs TRBV19 and TRBJ1-1; no reliable D call. Germline loops: CDR1 LNHDA, CDR2 SQIVND (reference sequence). Trimming took off 5 bases at V and 2 bases at J, with 12 bases between the two ends. The CDR3 has 14 residues. The CDR3 sequence is CASSGRRLNTEAFF. In DNA, the CDR3 is TGTGCCAGTAGTGGTCGCAGGTTAAACACTGAAGCTTTCTTT.

This clone was recorded a few times. The chain carries TRBV20-1 and TRBJ1-1, with no clear D. In germline, CDR1 is DFQATT, CDR2 SNEGSKA (reference sequence). The CDR3 sequence is 11 residues long. Trimming removed 5 bases from V and 1 base from J, with 5 bases in between. The DNA for the CDR3 is TGCAGTGCTTCAAAGAACACTGAAGCTTTCTTT. Translated: CSASKNTEAFF.